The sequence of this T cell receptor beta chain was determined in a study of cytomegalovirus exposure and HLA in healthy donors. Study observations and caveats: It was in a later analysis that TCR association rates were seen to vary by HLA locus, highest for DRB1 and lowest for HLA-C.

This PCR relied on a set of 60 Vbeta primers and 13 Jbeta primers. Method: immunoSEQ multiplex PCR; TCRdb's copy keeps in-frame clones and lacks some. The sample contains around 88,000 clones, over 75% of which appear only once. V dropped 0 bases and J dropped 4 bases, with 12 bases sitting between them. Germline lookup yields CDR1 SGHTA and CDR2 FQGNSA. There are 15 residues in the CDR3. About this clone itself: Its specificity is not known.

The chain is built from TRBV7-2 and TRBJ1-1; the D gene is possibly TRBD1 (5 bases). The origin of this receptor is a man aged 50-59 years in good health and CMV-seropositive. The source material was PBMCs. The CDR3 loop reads CASSLAGARGTEAFF. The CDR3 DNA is TGTGCCAGCAGCTTAGCAGGGGCGCGTGGCACTGAAGCTTTCTTT.